The 18 T cell receptor beta chains below all came from one sample that was sequenced in a study of cytomegalovirus exposure and HLA in healthy donors. This table comes from immunoSEQ multiplex PCR, and its TCRdb copy is limited to in-frame clones, with some not included. The sample shows tens of thousands of clones, approximately 89% of them seen only once. Sequenced material: PBMCs. Source of these receptors: a woman between 18 and 30 years old in good health and CMV-seronegative.

The rearrangement links TRBV28 to TRBJ1-5; D is ambiguous. The ends were cut back, 2 bases at V and 11 bases at J, with 10 bases in the middle. The CDR3 is 12 residues long. Germline V gene lookup returns CDR1 MDHEN and CDR2 SYDVKM. The chain's CDR3 is CASSLRREAQHF. The CDR3 DNA reads TGTGCCAGCAGTTTACGGCGGGAGGCCCAGCATTTT.

CDR3: CASSQEVQRLETQYF. CDR3 coding DNA: TGCGCCAGCAGCCAAGAGGTCCAGCGGCTGGAGACCCAGTACTTC. The chain uses TRBV4-1 and TRBJ2-5, with a tentative D call TRBD2 (5 bases). In germline, CDR1 is MGHRA, CDR2 YSYEKL. The CDR3 is 15 amino acids. V dropped 0 bases and J dropped 5 bases, with 13 bases sitting between them.

The chain carries TRBV5-1 and TRBJ2-5; D uncertain. CDR1 and CDR2 from the germline V gene are SGHRS and YFSETQ. The CDR3 totals 12 residues. V gave up 7 bases and J gave up 0 bases, with 7 bases separating them. CDR3 residues: CASRDHQETQYF. DNA of the CDR3: TGCGCCAGCCGCGATCACCAAGAGACCCAGTACTTC.

The table lists this clone with a count of one. This chain connects TRBV9 to TRBJ1-1, with unresolved D. There are 14 residues in the CDR3. Germline assignment: CDR1 SGDLS and CDR2 YYNGEE. V lost 4 bases to trimming and J lost 1 base, with 11 bases between them. CDR3 amino acids: CASSSRGRNTEAFF. The CDR3 coding sequence is TGTGCCAGCAGCTCCCGGGGAAGGAACACTGAAGCTTTCTTT.

The chain employs TRBV9 and TRBJ1-3; D is possibly TRBD1 (6 bases). The CDR3 length is 18 residues. The germline V and J ends were trimmed by 4 bases and 0 bases, with 20 bases remaining between them. Germline-derived CDR1 and CDR2 are SGDLS and YYNGEE. The CDR3 loop reads CASSPTDSRLISGNTIYF. Written as DNA, the CDR3 is TGTGCCAGCAGCCCTACGGACAGTCGACTCATCTCTGGAAACACCATATATTTT.

V gene TRBV18 combines with J gene TRBJ2-7, with 9 bases that match TRBD1. There are 15 residues in the CDR3. Germline CDR1 and CDR2: KGHSH and LQKENI. With 4 bases clipped from V and 1 base from J, the junction kept 5 bases outside the gene matches. The CDR3 spells CASSRGQGGSYEQYF. DNA of the CDR3: TGTGCCAGCTCACGGGGACAGGGTGGTTCCTACGAGCAGTACTTC.

V and J are TRBV18 and TRBJ2-1, with 9 nucleotides matching TRBD2. The V gene's germline CDR1 is KGHSH and CDR2 LQKENI. Trimming cost V 0 bases and J 7 bases; bases outside gene matches: 10. The CDR3 is made up of 17 amino acids. CDR3 protein: CASSPPGVAGEWNEQFF. In nucleotides, the CDR3 is TGTGCCAGCTCACCACCGGGAGTAGCGGGAGAATGGAATGAGCAGTTCTTC.

This clone was seen only once. The chain is built from TRBV28 and TRBJ2-2; the match to TRBD1 covers 10 bases. The CDR3 extends over 16 amino acids. The V and J ends lost 4 bases and 6 bases, in that order; junction bases with no gene match: 8. Germline values: CDR1 MDHEN, CDR2 SYDVKM. The CDR3 nucleotides are TGTGCCAGCAGTTCAGGGGGACAGGGGTACGCCGGGGAGCTGTTTTTT. It specifies CASSSGGQGYAGELFF.

This clone was picked up one time. V and J are TRBV7-9 and TRBJ1-5, with 7 bases lining up with TRBD1. The V gene's germline CDR1 is SEHNR and CDR2 FQNEAQ (reference sequence). The CDR3 sequence is 14 residues long. The ends lost 5 bases at V and 7 bases at J; junction bases unmatched: 8. This chain's CDR3 is CASSEGQQVQPQHF. CDR3 nucleotide sequence: TGTGCCAGCAGCGAGGGACAGCAAGTCCAGCCCCAGCATTTT.

The genes are TRBV11-2 and TRBJ2-5, with a possible D match to TRBD1 (5 bases). This CDR3 contains 15 residues. CDR1 and CDR2 from the germline V gene are SGHAT and FQNNGV. Trimming took 0 bases from V and 2 from J, leaving 10 bases between them. Written as DNA, the CDR3 is TGTGCCAGCAGCTTAGATAAGGGGTTACAAGAGACCCAGTACTTC. Amino acids: CASSLDKGLQETQYF.

This chain's CDR3 is CASSGWGLNTDTQYF. CDR3 sequence (DNA): TGTGCCAGCAGCGGGTGGGGACTCAACACAGATACGCAGTATTTT. The chain joins TRBV14 to TRBJ2-3; possibly TRBD2 for D (6 bases). The CDR3 runs 15 residues. Trimming shortened V by 5 bases and J by 2 bases, and 14 bases separated the two germline ends. CDR1 SGHDN and CDR2 FVKESK come from the germline V gene. Looking up the rest from reference TRBV14 and TRBJ2-3 gives the full variable domain: EAGVTQFPSHSVIEKGQTVTLRCDPISGHDNLYWYRRVMGKEIKFLLHFVKESKQDESGMPNNRFLAERTGGTYSTLKVQPAELEDSGVYFCASSGWGLNTDTQYFGPGTRLTVL.

This chain joins TRBV9 and TRBJ2-7; D is perhaps TRBD1 (5 bases). This CDR3 region has 13 residues. From germline, CDR1 is SGDLS and CDR2 YYNGEE. Trimming took off 3 bases at V and 9 bases at J, with 16 bases between the two ends. The CDR3 DNA sequence: TGTGCCAGCAGCGCCGATGAAAGAACAGGGCAGTACTTC. This sequence encodes CASSADERTGQYF. Based on the CDR3 plus reference TRBV9 and TRBJ2-7, the full variable domain is DSGVTQTPKHLITATGQRVTLRCSPRSGDLSVYWYQQSLDQGLQFLIQYYNGEERAKGNILERFSAQQFPDLHSELNLSSLELGDSALYFCASSADERTGQYFGPGTRLTVT.

The chain links TRBV7-9 to TRBJ1-2; a weak D match, TRBD1 (6 bases). Trimming stripped 8 bases from V and 2 bases from J, with 18 bases between. CDR1 is SEHNR and CDR2 is FQNEAQ in the germline V gene (reference sequence). The CDR3 runs 15 residues. In DNA, the CDR3 is TGTGCCAGCGGCTCTCAATTACAGGGAAACTATGGCTACACCTTC. This encodes CASGSQLQGNYGYTF.

The chain is built from TRBV18 and TRBJ2-7; 9 bases line up with TRBD1. Germline V lookup: CDR1 KGHSH, CDR2 LQKENI. V trimming: 8 bases; J trimming: 4 bases; junction bases outside the gene matches: 9. The CDR3 spans 14 residues. CDR3 sequence: CASREETGGYEQYF. The CDR3, as DNA: TGTGCCAGCCGCGAGGAGACAGGGGGTTACGAGCAGTACTTC.

The J gene is TRBJ2-1, the V gene TRBV9; 10 bases match TRBD2. Trimming removed 4 bases from V and 2 bases from J; junction bases left unmatched: 15. CDR3 length: 19 residues. CDR1 SGDLS and CDR2 YYNGEE come from the germline V gene. CDR3 DNA: TGTGCCAGCAGCCCGTCGGGGCTGGGGCTAGCGGGGGCCTACAATGAGCAGTTCTTC. Its protein product is CASSPSGLGLAGAYNEQFF.

This chain joins TRBV18 and TRBJ1-5; no definite D call. The CDR3 is 14 residues long. Germline V CDR1 and CDR2: KGHSH, LQKENI. The V end was cut by 3 bases, the J end by 3 bases, with 9 bases between. As DNA, the CDR3 is TGTGCCAGCTCACCTGAGGCCCTCAATCAGCCCCAGCATTTT. Its translation is CASSPEALNQPQHF.

The chain combines TRBV19 with TRBJ1-2, with 12 bases fitting TRBD1. The V segment lost 6 bases and the J segment 6 bases; nucleotides outside the gene matches: 2. The germline V gene has CDR1 LNHDA and CDR2 SQIVND (reference sequence). CDR3 length: 13 residues. This CDR3 reads CASRGQGAHGYTF. As DNA, the CDR3 is TGTGCCAGTAGGGGACAGGGGGCACATGGCTACACCTTC.

CDR3 region: CASSLGQGETQYF. DNA of the CDR3: TGTGCCAGCAGCTTAGGACAGGGAGAGACCCAGTACTTC. The rearrangement joins TRBV11-3 to TRBJ2-5; 7 bases are a match to TRBD1. V was pared by 1 base and J by 4 bases, with 0 bases of the junction left unmatched. This CDR3 region has 13 residues. CDR1 is SGHNT and CDR2 is YENEEA in the germline V gene.